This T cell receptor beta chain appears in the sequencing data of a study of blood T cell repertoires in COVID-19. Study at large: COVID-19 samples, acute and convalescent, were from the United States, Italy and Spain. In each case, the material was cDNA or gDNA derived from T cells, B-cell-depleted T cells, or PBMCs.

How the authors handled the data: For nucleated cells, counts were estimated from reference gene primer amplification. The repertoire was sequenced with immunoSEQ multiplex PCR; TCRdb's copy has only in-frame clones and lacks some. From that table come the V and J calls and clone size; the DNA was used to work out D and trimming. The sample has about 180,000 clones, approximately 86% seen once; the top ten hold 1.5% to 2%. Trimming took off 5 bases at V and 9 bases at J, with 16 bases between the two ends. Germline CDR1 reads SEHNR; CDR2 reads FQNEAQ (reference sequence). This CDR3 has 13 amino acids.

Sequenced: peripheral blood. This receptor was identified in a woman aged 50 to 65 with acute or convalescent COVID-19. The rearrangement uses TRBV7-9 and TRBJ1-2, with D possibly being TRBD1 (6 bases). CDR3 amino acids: CASSPGQPLRYTF. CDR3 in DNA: TGTGCCAGCAGCCCTGGACAGCCCTTACGCTACACCTTC.